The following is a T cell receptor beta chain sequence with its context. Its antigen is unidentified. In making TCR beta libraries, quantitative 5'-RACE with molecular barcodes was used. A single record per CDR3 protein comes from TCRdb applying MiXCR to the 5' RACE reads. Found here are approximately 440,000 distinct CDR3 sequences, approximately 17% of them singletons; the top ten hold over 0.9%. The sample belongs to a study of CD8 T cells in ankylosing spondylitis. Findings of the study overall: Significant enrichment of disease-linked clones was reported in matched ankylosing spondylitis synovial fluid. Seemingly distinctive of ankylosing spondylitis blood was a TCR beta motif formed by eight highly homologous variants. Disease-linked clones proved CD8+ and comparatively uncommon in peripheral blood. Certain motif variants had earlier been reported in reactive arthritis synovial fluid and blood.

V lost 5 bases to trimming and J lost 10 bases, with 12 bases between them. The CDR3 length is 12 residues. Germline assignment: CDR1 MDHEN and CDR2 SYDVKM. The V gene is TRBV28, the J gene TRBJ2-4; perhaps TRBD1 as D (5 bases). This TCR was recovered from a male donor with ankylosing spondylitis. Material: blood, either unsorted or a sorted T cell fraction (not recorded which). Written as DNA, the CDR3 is TGTGCCAGCAGTGGGGCGTCATGGATTCAGTACTTC. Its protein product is CASSGASWIQYF.